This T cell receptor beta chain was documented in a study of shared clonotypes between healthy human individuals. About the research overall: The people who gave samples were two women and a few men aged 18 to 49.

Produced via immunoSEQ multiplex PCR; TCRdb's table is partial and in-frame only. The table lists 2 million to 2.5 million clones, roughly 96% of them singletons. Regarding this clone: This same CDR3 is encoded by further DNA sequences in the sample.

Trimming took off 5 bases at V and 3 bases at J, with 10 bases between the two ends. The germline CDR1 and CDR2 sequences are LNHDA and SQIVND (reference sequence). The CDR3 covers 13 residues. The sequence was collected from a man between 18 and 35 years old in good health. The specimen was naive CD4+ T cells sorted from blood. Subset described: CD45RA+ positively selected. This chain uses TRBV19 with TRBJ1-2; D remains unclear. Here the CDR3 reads CASSPRGDYGYTF. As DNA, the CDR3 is TGTGCCAGTAGTCCCCGCGGGGACTATGGCTACACCTTC.